This T cell receptor beta chain was retrieved from a study of cytomegalovirus exposure and HLA in healthy donors. Study-wide findings and caveats: The study flagged some 170 TCR beta chains as cytomegalovirus-associated.

On this clone: What it binds is not known.

The CDR3 is 14 residues long. Per the germline V gene, CDR1 is SGHDT and CDR2 is YYEEEE. The junction had 6 bases not matched to a gene; V was cut back by 4 bases and J by 3 bases. Profiling relied on immunoSEQ multiplex PCR, and the TCRdb table lists in-frame clones only, not all of them. This sample has 300,000 or so clones, with approximately 91% found just once. V usage is TRBV5-6 and J usage is TRBJ2-7; 8 positions agree with TRBD2. Material: PBMCs. The sequence was obtained from a man aged 25-45 years in good health and CMV-seronegative. This CDR3 reads CASSAFSGDYEQYF. The CDR3 region has the DNA TGTGCCAGCAGCGCTTTTAGCGGGGACTACGAGCAGTACTTC.